This T cell receptor (beta chain) comes out of a study of glioma-infiltrating T cells after dendritic cell vaccination. V shed 5 bases, J shed 4 bases, and the junction held 9 bases outside the gene matches. CDR1 is MNHNY and CDR2 is SVGAGI in the germline V gene (reference sequence). The CDR3 runs 15 residues. This clone was observed a handful of times. Using immunoSEQ multiplex PCR, the repertoire was profiled, and TCRdb retains in-frame clones only, with some absent. The table lists 75,000 to 100,000 clones, 79% of them singletons. This chain connects TRBV6-6 to TRBJ2-7; 9 nucleotides line up with TRBD1. The receptor was isolated from a human donor with glioblastoma. Here the sequenced sample was blood, taken before dendritic cell vaccination. This chain's CDR3 is CASSTRDRAGYEQYF. CDR3 bases: TGTGCCAGCAGTACACGGGACAGGGCTGGATACGAGCAGTACTTC.